The rows below give T cell receptor beta chains drawn from one sample of a study of cytomegalovirus exposure and HLA in healthy donors. Method: immunoSEQ multiplex PCR; TCRdb's copy keeps in-frame clones and lacks some. Seen here are fewer than 250,000 clones, 60% to 80% observed once, and the top ten hold 1.8%. Source material: PBMCs. The receptor source for this set is a male donor in good health and CMV-seronegative. The CDR3 runs from the conserved cysteine through the conserved F or W. The D gene is left open where the match is weak. Some rows have no size entry. The others give once, few or many, or a class for an expanded clone.

clone_size	d_call	j_call	v_call	cdr3_aa	cdr3_nt
NA	NA	TRBJ2-7	TRBV2	CASSERWQGPTSEQYF	TGTGCCAGCAGTGAAAGGTGGCAGGGGCCCACGAGTGAGCAGTACTTC
NA	TRBD1	TRBJ2-3	TRBV5-1	CASSVGWLGTGVEDTQYF	TGCGCCAGCAGCGTTGGATGGCTAGGGACAGGGGTAGAAGATACGCAGTATTTT
NA	NA	TRBJ1-4	TRBV6-6	CASSYSGRGNEKLFF	TGTGCCAGCAGTTACTCAGGGAGGGGAAATGAAAAACTGTTTTTT
NA	TRBD1	TRBJ1-2	TRBV5-1	CASSLGTADYGCTF	TGCGCCAGCAGCTTAGGGACAGCGGATTATGGCTGTACCTTC
NA	TRBD2	TRBJ2-7	TRBV9	CASSVDVSAGVLYEQYF	TGTGCCAGCAGCGTAGATGTTTCGGCGGGGGTGCTCTACGAGCAGTACTTC
few	NA	TRBJ1-6	TRBV19	CASSPTRRGGDSPLHF	TGTGCCAGTAGTCCCACTCGGCGGGGGGGGGATTCACCCCTCCACTTT
NA	NA	TRBJ1-2	TRBV6-5	CASNTGRNGYTF	TGTGCCAGCAACACAGGTCGAAATGGCTACACCTTC
NA	NA	TRBJ2-5	TRBV12-2	CASRLPWSTGKETQYF	TGTGCAAGTCGCTTACCCTGGTCGACAGGAAAAGAGACCCAGTACTTC
once	TRBD2	TRBJ2-3	TRBV28	CASSRLAGDGGTDTQYF	TGTGCCAGCAGTCGACTAGCGGGAGATGGAGGAACAGATACGCAGTATTTT
NA	NA	TRBJ2-5	TRBV7-9	CASSQPTPETQYF	TGTGCCAGCAGCCAACCTACGCCGGAGACCCAGTACTTC
NA	TRBD1	TRBJ2-6	TRBV9	CASSVRDRGWGANVLTF	TGTGCCAGCAGCGTCCGGGACAGGGGGTGGGGGGCCAACGTCCTGACTTTC
few	TRBD1	TRBJ1-2	TRBV7-8	CASSPLDRGHGYTF	TGTGCCAGCAGCCCCTTGGACAGGGGGCATGGCTACACCTTC
NA	TRBD2	TRBJ2-1	TRBV7-7	CASSPRAGEGNEQFF	TGTGCCAGCAGCCCCAGGGCTGGGGAGGGGAATGAGCAGTTCTTC
NA	TRBD1	TRBJ1-2	TRBV5-4	CASSAGQGDGYTF	TGTGCCAGCAGCGCGGGACAGGGGGATGGCTACACCTTC
NA	TRBD1	TRBJ1-4	TRBV4-2	CASSQGTGAIPTNEKLFF	TGTGCCAGCAGCCAAGGGACAGGGGCCATCCCAACTAATGAAAAACTGTTTTTT
NA	TRBD1	TRBJ2-7	TRBV5-1	CASSPRQGRAAEQYF	TGCGCCAGCAGCCCTCGACAGGGTCGGGCCGCCGAGCAGTACTTC
once	NA	TRBJ1-5	TRBV4-1	CASSQAGYQPQHF	TGCGCCAGCAGCCAAGCAGGGTATCAGCCCCAGCATTTT
once	TRBD1	TRBJ2-7	TRBV29-1	CSVEGQQGWEQYF	TGCAGCGTTGAAGGTCAACAGGGGTGGGAGCAGTACTTC
NA	TRBD2	TRBJ2-7	TRBV6-5	CASSYQRGSTSYEQYF	TGTGCCAGCAGTTACCAGCGGGGATCAACCTCCTACGAGCAGTACTTC
NA	NA	TRBJ1-6	TRBV4-1	CASSQAAGLETPLHF	TGCGCCAGCAGCCAAGCTGCGGGTTTAGAGACACCCCTCCACTTT
NA	TRBD1	TRBJ1-1	TRBV10-3	CAISDPDRGGNTEAFF	TGTGCCATCAGTGACCCGGACAGGGGAGGGAACACTGAAGCTTTCTTT
NA	TRBD1	TRBJ1-1	TRBV6-5	CASSLDRVVTEAFF	TGTGCCAGCAGTTTGGACAGGGTGGTTACTGAAGCTTTCTTT
NA	NA	TRBJ1-3	TRBV7-2	CASSLRGGAGNTIYF	TGTGCCAGCAGCCTCCGGGGGGGGGCTGGAAACACCATATATTTT
NA	TRBD1	TRBJ2-1	TRBV5-1	CASSPGQGIYEQFF	TGCGCCAGCAGCCCCGGACAGGGTATCTATGAGCAGTTCTTC
NA	TRBD2	TRBJ2-3	TRBV7-2	CASSLKREGKQYF	TGTGCCAGCAGCTTAAAGCGGGAGGGCAAGCAGTATTTT
few	NA	TRBJ1-2	TRBV19	CASSTPGTQYYGYTF	TGTGCCAGTAGTACCCCCGGGACACAATACTATGGCTACACCTTC